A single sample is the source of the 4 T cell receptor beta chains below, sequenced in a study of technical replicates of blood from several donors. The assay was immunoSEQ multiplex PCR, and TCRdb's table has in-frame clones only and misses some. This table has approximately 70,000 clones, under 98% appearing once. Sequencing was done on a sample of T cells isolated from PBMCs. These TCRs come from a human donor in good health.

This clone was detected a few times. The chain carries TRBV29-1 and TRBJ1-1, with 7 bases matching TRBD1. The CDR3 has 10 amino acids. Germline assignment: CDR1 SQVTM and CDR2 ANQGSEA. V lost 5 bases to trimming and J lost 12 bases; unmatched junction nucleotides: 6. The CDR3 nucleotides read TGCAGCGTTTTTGACAGGGAGACTTTCTTT. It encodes CSVFDRETFF.

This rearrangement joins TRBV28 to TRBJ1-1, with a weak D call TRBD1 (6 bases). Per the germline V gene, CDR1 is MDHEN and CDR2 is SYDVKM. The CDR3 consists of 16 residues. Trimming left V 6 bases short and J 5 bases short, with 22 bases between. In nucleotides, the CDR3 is TGTGCCAGCAGCCTTCCGGGGGGGGCTGTGGAAACTGAAGCTTTCTTT. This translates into CASSLPGGAVETEAFF.

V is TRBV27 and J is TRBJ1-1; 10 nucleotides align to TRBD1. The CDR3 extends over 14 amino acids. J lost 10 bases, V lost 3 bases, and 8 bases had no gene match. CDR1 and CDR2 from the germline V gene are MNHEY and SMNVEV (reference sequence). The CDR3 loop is CASSLGQGFFGAFF. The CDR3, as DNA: TGTGCCAGCAGTTTGGGACAGGGGTTTTTTGGAGCTTTCTTT.

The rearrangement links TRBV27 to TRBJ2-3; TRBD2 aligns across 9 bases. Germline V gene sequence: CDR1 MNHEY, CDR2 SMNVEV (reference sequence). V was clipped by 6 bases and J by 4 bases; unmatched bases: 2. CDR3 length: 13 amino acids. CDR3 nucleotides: TGTGCCAGCAGGCTAGCGGGATCAGATACGCAGTATTTT. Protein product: CASRLAGSDTQYF.